The 3 T cell receptor beta chains below come from one sample, sequenced in a study of identical twins. Each CDR3 protein gets one entry after TCRdb re-called the 5' RACE reads with MiXCR. The sample carries 1.5 million to 2 million distinct CDR3 sequences, 25% to 35% recorded once. The specimen was cord blood. The receptors stem from a newborn girl in good health.

The chain links TRBV9 to TRBJ2-5; tentative D call: TRBD2 (5 bases). The V gene lost 1 base and the J gene lost 7 bases, with 8 bases spanning the gap. In germline, CDR1 is SGDLS, CDR2 YYNGEE. The CDR3 length is 12 residues. CDR3 amino acids: CASSVKGGTQYF. CDR3 nucleotide sequence: TGTGCCAGCAGCGTAAAAGGAGGGACCCAGTACTTC.

The chain couples TRBV30 to TRBJ2-7; TRBD1 agrees at 9 bases. Germline CDR1 reads GTSNPN; CDR2 reads SVGIG (reference sequence). J lost 2 bases, V lost 0 bases, and 11 bases had no gene match. The CDR3 has 17 residues. This chain's CDR3 is CAWSVGTQGAYTYEQYF. The CDR3 DNA sequence: TGTGCCTGGAGTGTAGGGACACAGGGGGCATATACCTACGAGCAGTACTTC.

The chain couples TRBV5-1 to TRBJ2-7; D ambiguous. Between the trimmed V and J ends, which lost 10 bases and 2 bases, there was a span of 22 bases. This CDR3 has 15 amino acids. From germline, CDR1 is SGHRS and CDR2 YFSETQ. CDR3 residues: CAGCREGIRTYEQYF. In nucleotides, the CDR3 is TGCGCCGGCTGCCGCGAAGGGATTAGGACCTACGAGCAGTACTTC.